This TCR beta chain was recorded in a study of sequential checkpoint blockade in melanoma. Data came from immunoSEQ multiplex PCR; TCRdb stores just in-frame clones and leaves some out. The table records over 30,000 clones, 84% of them present only once. Trimming took off 6 bases at V and 5 bases at J, with 13 bases between the two ends. The germline gives CDR1 MNHEY, CDR2 SMNVEV (reference sequence). The CDR3 extends over 13 amino acids. The treatment: randomized to nivolumab then ipilimumab (arm A) or the reverse (arm B). The receptor was isolated from a human donor with melanoma. This chain uses TRBV27 with TRBJ1-1; perhaps TRBD1 as D (6 bases). The sequences come from CD8+ T cells sorted from blood (inferred from file names), collected from a patient given nivolumab and ipilimumab in sequence. DNA for the CDR3: TGTGCCAGCAGCATCAGGGGTGGGACTGAAGCTTTCTTT. As protein: CASSIRGGTEAFF.